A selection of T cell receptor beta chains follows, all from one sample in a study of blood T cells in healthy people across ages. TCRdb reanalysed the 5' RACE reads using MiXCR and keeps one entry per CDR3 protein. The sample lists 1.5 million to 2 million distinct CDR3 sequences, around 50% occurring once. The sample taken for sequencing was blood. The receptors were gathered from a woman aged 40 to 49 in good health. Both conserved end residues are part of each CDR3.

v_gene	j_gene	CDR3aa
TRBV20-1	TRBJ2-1	CSARAGVEQFF
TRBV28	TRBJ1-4	CASSSQGAKGEKLFF
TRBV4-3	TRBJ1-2	CASSAGIRGYTF
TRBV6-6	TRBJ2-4	CASSDSQKNIQYF
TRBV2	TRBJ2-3	CASRERTSGVPSTDTQYF
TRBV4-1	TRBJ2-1	CASSRVSGGMASSYNEQFF
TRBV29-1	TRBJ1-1	CSVQTGQNTEAFF
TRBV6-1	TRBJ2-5	CASTQGGQPEQYF
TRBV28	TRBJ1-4	CASALGIQVEKLFF
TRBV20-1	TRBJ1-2	CSARSGARINYGYTF
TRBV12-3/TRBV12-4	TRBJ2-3	CASRIAGTSTDTQYF
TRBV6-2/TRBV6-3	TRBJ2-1	CASRKSSGLNEQFF
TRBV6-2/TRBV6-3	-	CASSADYTYEQYF
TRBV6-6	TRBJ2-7	CASSGRTSSYEQYF
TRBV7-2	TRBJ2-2	CASSPGGWLAGNTGELFF
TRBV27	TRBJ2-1	CAGTSDRVDNEQFF
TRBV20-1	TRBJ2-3	CSASRQGKTDTQYF
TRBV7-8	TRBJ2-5	CASSLPSLNREGWETQYF
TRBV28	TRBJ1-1	CASSSLDRVGDTEAFF
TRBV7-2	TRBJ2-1	CASSSTEQFF
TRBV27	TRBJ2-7	CASSPDRGLSYEQYF
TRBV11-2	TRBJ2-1	CASSFYRGPYNEQFF
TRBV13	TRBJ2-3	CASSGTRDSSTDTQYF
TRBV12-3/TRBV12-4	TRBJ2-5	CASSVRQGGTQYF
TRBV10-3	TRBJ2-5	CAISVGEQETQYF